The 30 T cell receptor beta chains presented below share a single source sample, sequenced in a study of graft-versus-host responses after intestinal transplantation. Sequencing used immunoSEQ multiplex PCR; TCRdb keeps in-frame clones, though not all of them. This table has 38,000 or so clones, approximately 95% appearing once. Their antigens remain unidentified. This material consisted of unstimulated CD8+ T cells sorted from spleen or lymph node cells, taken before transplant. These receptors came from a human donor who was the organ donor for an intestinal transplant.

This clone was seen only once. At one of its ends the junction is not consistent with the germline gene, which may arise from a read error. This chain uses TRBV7-7 with TRBJ1-5, with D perhaps matching TRBD1 (5 bases). The V gene's germline CDR1 is SSHAT and CDR2 FNYEAQ (reference sequence). This CDR3 is 16 amino acids long. The CDR3 DNA reads as TGTGCTAGCAGCTTAAGGGACGCCTATAGCAATCAGCCCCAGCATTTT. Residues: CASSLRDAYSNQPQHF.

The rearrangement uses TRBV4-2 and TRBJ2-3; 8 nucleotides line up with TRBD2. Trimming took 0 bases from V and 4 from J; bases not matched to a gene: 3. This CDR3 is 15 amino acids long. Germline CDR1 is LGHNA and CDR2 is YNFKEQ. CDR3 coding DNA: TGTGCCAGCAGCCAAGATCGGGGGGGCCCAGATACGCAGTATTTT. It encodes CASSQDRGGPDTQYF.

The rearrangement links TRBV7-9 to TRBJ1-3, with 8 positions matching TRBD1. The CDR3 extends over 16 amino acids. The V and J ends lost 5 bases and 6 bases, in that order; junction bases with no gene match: 12. CDR1 and CDR2 from the germline V gene are SEHNR and FQNEAQ (reference sequence). The CDR3, as DNA: TGTGCCAGCAGCCCCCACGCGGGACAGGCAGAAAACACCATATATTTT. Its protein is CASSPHAGQAENTIYF.

The genes are TRBV2 and TRBJ2-3; D not certain. CDR3 size: 15 residues. The V gene's germline CDR1 is SNHLY and CDR2 FYNNEI. Trimming cost V 3 bases and J 6 bases, with 16 bases left between them. The DNA for the CDR3 is TGTGCCAGCAGTGATTCAGGTTTGAGTTTGGATACGCAGTATTTT. As protein: CASSDSGLSLDTQYF.

The chain joins TRBV5-6 to TRBJ1-2; 12 bases match TRBD1. The CDR3 has 14 amino acids. Germline V gene data show CDR1 as SGHDT and CDR2 as YYEEEE. V shed 4 bases, J shed 5 bases, and the junction held 3 bases outside the gene matches. CDR3 amino acids: CASSPGQGAYGYTF. CDR3 sequence (DNA): TGTGCCAGCAGCCCGGGACAGGGGGCTTATGGCTACACCTTC.

The chain carries TRBV30 and TRBJ2-7; D possibly corresponds to TRBD2 (7 bases). Germline V gene lookup returns CDR1 GTSNPN and CDR2 SVGIG (reference sequence). The CDR3 totals 13 residues. The germline V and J ends were trimmed by 2 bases and 5 bases, with 13 bases remaining between them. CDR3 in amino acids: CAWSWPGGDEQYF. In DNA, the CDR3 is TGTGCCTGGAGTTGGCCGGGGGGCGACGAGCAGTACTTC.

This clone was recorded once. The chain links TRBV29-1 to TRBJ2-7; perhaps TRBD1 as D (5 bases). The CDR3 has 15 amino acids. Between the trimmed V and J ends, which lost 4 bases and 2 bases, there was a span of 18 bases. Germline assignment: CDR1 SQVTM and CDR2 ANQGSEA. The CDR3 DNA reads TGCAGCGTTGCAGACTTCAGGGATGGCGCCTACGAGCAGTACTTC. It codes for CSVADFRDGAYEQYF.

In this sample, this clone turned up a few times. This sequence joins TRBV6-5 and TRBJ1-1, with D tentatively TRBD1 (5 bases). Trimming took 1 base from V and 2 from J, leaving 11 bases between them. This CDR3 has 15 amino acids. In germline, CDR1 is MNHEY, CDR2 SVGAGI. For the CDR3, the DNA is TGTGCCAGCAGTTACTGGGAGGGGTCCAACACTGAAGCTTTCTTT. It translates to CASSYWEGSNTEAFF.

The chain carries TRBV30 and TRBJ2-7; D is perhaps TRBD2 (6 bases). Trimming took 0 bases from V and 3 from J, leaving 15 bases between them. The V gene's germline CDR1 is GTSNPN and CDR2 SVGIG (reference sequence). CDR3 length: 15 residues. In DNA form, the CDR3 reads TGTGCCTGGAGTGTAGGAGCGGGCTCCATCTACGAGCAGTACTTC. Its translation is CAWSVGAGSIYEQYF.

A single count supports this clone. The gene calls are TRBV5-6 and TRBJ2-5, with a tentative D call TRBD2 (5 bases). Germline V gives CDR1 SGHDT, CDR2 YYEEEE. V was shortened by 0 bases and J by 4 bases, with 13 bases between the two germline ends. The length of the CDR3 is 15 residues. CDR3: CASSLAMSAVETQYF. The CDR3 region has the DNA TGTGCCAGCAGCTTGGCCATGTCAGCGGTAGAGACCCAGTACTTC.

This clone was seen a single time. The V gene is TRBV6-5, the J gene TRBJ1-1; no definite D call. V gave up 8 bases and J gave up 3 bases, with 16 bases separating them. Germline V gene lookup returns CDR1 MNHEY and CDR2 SVGAGI. The CDR3 is 14 residues long. The CDR3 sequence: CASSFSLADTEAFF. The CDR3, as DNA: TGTGCCAGCTCCTTCTCTCTCGCGGACACTGAAGCTTTCTTT.

This chain links TRBV7-9 with TRBJ2-7, with 9 bases that match TRBD2. J was trimmed by 2 bases and V by 0 bases; bases with no gene match: 5. Germline V gene lookup returns CDR1 SEHNR and CDR2 FQNEAQ (reference sequence). The CDR3 has 16 residues. The CDR3 coding sequence is TGTGCCAGCAGCTTAGCCGGACTAGCGTCAACCTACGAGCAGTACTTC. As protein: CASSLAGLASTYEQYF.

The V call is TRBV5-4, the J call TRBJ1-5; D might be TRBD1 (6 bases). CDR1 SGHNT and CDR2 YYREEE come from the germline V gene (reference sequence). The length of the CDR3 is 14 residues. Between the trimmed V and J ends, which lost 1 base and 5 bases, there was a span of 10 bases. CDR3 sequence (DNA): TGTGCCAGCAGCTTGAGGCCAGGGGATCAGCCCCAGCATTTT. This gives the protein CASSLRPGDQPQHF. The whole variable domain, remainder taken from reference TRBV5-4 and TRBJ1-5, is ETGVTQSPTHLIKTRGQQVTLRCSSQSGHNTVSWYQQALGQGPQFIFQYYREEENGRGNFPPRFSGLQFPNYSSELNVNALELDDSALYLCASSLRPGDQPQHFGDGTRLSIL.

V and J are TRBV5-6 and TRBJ2-1; D unresolved. This CDR3 spans 13 amino acids. Germline V CDR1 and CDR2: SGHDT, YYEEEE. The V and J ends lost 2 bases and 6 bases respectively, with 9 bases between them. The CDR3 spells CASSLGSSNEQFF. Written as DNA, the CDR3 is TGTGCCAGCAGCTTAGGGTCTAGCAATGAGCAGTTCTTC.

V gene TRBV19 combines with J gene TRBJ1-6; possibly TRBD1 for D (5 bases). The CDR3 totals 14 residues. CDR1 and CDR2 from the germline V gene are LNHDA and SQIVND (reference sequence). The V and J ends lost 5 bases and 4 bases respectively, with 9 bases between them. CDR3 in DNA: TGTGCCAGTAGTCCCGGACATTATAATTCACCCCTCCACTTT. Translation gives CASSPGHYNSPLHF.

The gene calls are TRBV21-1 and TRBJ1-1. TRBV21-1 is classified as a pseudogene. The CDR3 loop spans 20 amino acids. CDR3 coding DNA: TGTGCCAGCACCGAACCTCTTTCGACAGGAGAAGGGGGGGTGAACACTGAAGCTTTCTTT. Translation: CASTEPLSTGEGGVNTEAFF.

This clone was observed a few times. V gene TRBV7-9 combines with J gene TRBJ1-1, with a tentative D call TRBD1 (6 bases). This CDR3 has 14 residues. The ends were cut back, 6 bases at V and 1 base at J, with 12 bases in the middle. From germline, CDR1 is SEHNR and CDR2 FQNEAQ (reference sequence). The CDR3 nucleotides read TGTGCCAGCAGTCGGGGGGCGCCGAACACTGAAGCTTTCTTT. Translating gives CASSRGAPNTEAFF.

The gene calls are TRBV6-4 and TRBJ2-3; possibly TRBD2 for D (7 bases). Deletions cut 2 bases from V and 2 bases from J, with 8 bases between. CDR3 length: 14 residues. Germline-derived CDR1 and CDR2 are MRHNA and SNTAGT. CDR3 sequence reads: CASSDGGATDTQYF. CDR3 in DNA: TGTGCCAGCAGTGACGGGGGGGCCACAGATACGCAGTATTTT.

This chain joins TRBV5-1 and TRBJ1-6; D unclear. Trimming took off 1 base at V and 7 bases at J, with 12 bases between the two ends. The CDR3 covers 15 residues. Germline V gene data show CDR1 as SGHRS and CDR2 as YFSETQ. The CDR3 here is CASSLRRGFNSPLHF. The CDR3 DNA reads TGCGCCAGCAGCTTGCGGCGGGGATTCAATTCACCCCTCCACTTT.

The chain links TRBV13 to TRBJ2-4, with unresolved D. V lost 2 bases to trimming and J lost 0 bases, with 14 bases between them. This CDR3 has 17 residues. The germline CDR1 and CDR2 sequences are PRHDT and FYEKMQ (reference sequence). The CDR3 DNA reads as TGTGCCAGCAGCTTAAGTCTGGGGTCCATAGCCAAAAACATTCAGTACTTC. Amino acid sequence: CASSLSLGSIAKNIQYF.

This clone came up once. The rearrangement links TRBV29-1 to TRBJ2-1; 10 positions match TRBD2. The germline V gene encodes CDR1 SQVTM and CDR2 ANQGSEA. The CDR3 sequence is 15 residues long. V trimming: 6 bases; J trimming: 2 bases; junction bases outside the gene matches: 7. The CDR3 region has the DNA TGCAGCGTAGCCGGGACTAGCGAACCCTACAATGAGCAGTTCTTC. This sequence encodes CSVAGTSEPYNEQFF.

V gene TRBV5-8 combines with J gene TRBJ1-2; 9 bases agree with TRBD1. This CDR3 region has 14 residues. V gave up 4 bases and J gave up 8 bases; unmatched junction bases: 9. CDR1 is SGHTS and CDR2 is YDEGEE in the germline V gene. CDR3 in DNA: TGTGCCAGCAGCGCCCCCGGGACAGGGAGCGGCTACACCTTC. This codes for CASSAPGTGSGYTF.

This clone was seen only once. The CDR3 sequence: CASSLSQGIVLTEAFF. The CDR3 DNA sequence: TGCGCCAGCAGCTTGTCACAGGGTATCGTCCTCACTGAAGCTTTCTTT. The gene calls are TRBV5-1 and TRBJ1-1, with D perhaps matching TRBD1 (6 bases). V gave up 1 base and J gave up 4 bases, with 17 bases separating them. Germline lookup yields CDR1 SGHRS and CDR2 YFSETQ. CDR3 length equals 16 residues.

This chain joins TRBV6-5 and TRBJ1-5; no clear D. With 10 bases removed from V and 1 base from J, the gap between germline ends came to 14 bases. Germline CDR1 MNHEY, CDR2 SVGAGI. The CDR3 is 14 amino acids. As DNA, the CDR3 is TGTGCCACTAGTACTACGGCGAGCAATCAGCCCCAGCATTTT. This encodes CATSTTASNQPQHF.

This chain joins TRBV5-1 and TRBJ2-5; 11 bases are shared with TRBD2. Losses at the gene ends were 4 bases for V and 5 bases for J; bases not matched to a gene: 10. This CDR3 contains 16 residues. Germline V gene data show CDR1 as SGHRS and CDR2 as YFSETQ. The CDR3 DNA reads TGCGCCAGCAGCACGATAGCGGGGGGGCCGGGTGAGACCCAGTACTTC. Protein sequence: CASSTIAGGPGETQYF.

This sequence joins TRBV7-9 and TRBJ1-4; weak D call: TRBD1 (6 bases). The CDR3 contains 15 residues. The V and J ends lost 4 bases and 5 bases respectively, with 14 bases between them. Germline CDR1 is SEHNR and CDR2 is FQNEAQ (reference sequence). Here the CDR3 reads CASSSSDSPNEKLFF. CDR3 bases: TGTGCCAGCAGCTCGTCGGACAGCCCCAATGAAAAACTGTTTTTT.

Details on this clone: Other DNA sequences in this specimen translate into the identical CDR3. The chain is built from TRBV9 and TRBJ2-3; no clear D. The CDR3 length is 13 residues. Germline CDR1 reads SGDLS; CDR2 reads YYNGEE. The V and J ends lost 3 bases and 0 bases respectively, with 5 bases between them. The DNA for the CDR3 is TGTGCCAGCAGCGCCCTTAGCACAGATACGCAGTATTTT. Protein product: CASSALSTDTQYF.

The chain links TRBV2 to TRBJ2-7; TRBD1 aligns across 9 bases. The V and J ends lost 3 bases and 7 bases, in that order; junction bases with no gene match: 10. The germline V gene has CDR1 SNHLY and CDR2 FYNNEI. The CDR3 length is 15 residues. As DNA, the CDR3 is TGTGCCAGCAGTGATTGGGACAGGGTTGCTAGAGAGCAGTACTTC. The encoded protein is CASSDWDRVAREQYF.

The table lists this clone with a count of one. The chain joins TRBV7-6 to TRBJ1-1; tentative D call: TRBD1 (5 bases). Trimming removed 1 base at V and 7 bases at J, with 10 bases between. Germline values: CDR1 SGHVS, CDR2 FNYEAQ. The CDR3 is 13 amino acids. The CDR3 coding sequence is TGTGCCAGCAGCTTAGGGGGGTTTGATGAAGCTTTCTTT. It specifies CASSLGGFDEAFF.

This chain connects TRBV7-9 to TRBJ1-1; D is undetermined. The V end lost 5 bases, the J end lost 4 bases, and 17 bases lay between the germline ends. The CDR3 runs to 15 residues. Germline CDR1 SEHNR, CDR2 FQNEAQ (reference sequence). The CDR3 DNA follows: TGTGCCAGCAGCCCATTGGGTCCTACCCCCACTGAAGCTTTCTTT. Protein product: CASSPLGPTPTEAFF.